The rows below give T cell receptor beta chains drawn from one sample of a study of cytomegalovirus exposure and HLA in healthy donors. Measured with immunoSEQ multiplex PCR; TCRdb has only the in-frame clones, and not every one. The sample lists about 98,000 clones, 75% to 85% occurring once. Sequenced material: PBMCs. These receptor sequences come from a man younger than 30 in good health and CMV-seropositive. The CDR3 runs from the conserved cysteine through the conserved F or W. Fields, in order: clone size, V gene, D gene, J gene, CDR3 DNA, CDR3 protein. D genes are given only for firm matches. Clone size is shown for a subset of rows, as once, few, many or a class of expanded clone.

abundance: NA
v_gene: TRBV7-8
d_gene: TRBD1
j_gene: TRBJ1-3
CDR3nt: TGTGCCAGCAGCCCCCGTTTCGTGAGGGGGCCTGGAAACACCATATATTTT
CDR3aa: CASSPRFVRGPGNTIYF

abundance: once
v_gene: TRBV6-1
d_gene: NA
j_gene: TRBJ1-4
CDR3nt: TGTGCCAGCAGTTCGAAGACAGGAGTTTGGGAAAAACTGTTTTTT
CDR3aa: CASSSKTGVWEKLFF

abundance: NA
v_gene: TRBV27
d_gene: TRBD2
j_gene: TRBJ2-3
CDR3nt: TGTGCCAGCAGGGGGGCGCGGGGGGGGCTAAGCACAGATACGCAGTATTTT
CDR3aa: CASRGARGGLSTDTQYF

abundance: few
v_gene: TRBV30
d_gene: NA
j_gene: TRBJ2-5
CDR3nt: TGTGCCTGGGAAGGCGGGGGCCGGCAAGAGACCCAGTACTTC
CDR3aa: CAWEGGGRQETQYF

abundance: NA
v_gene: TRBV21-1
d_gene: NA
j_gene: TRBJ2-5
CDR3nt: TGTGCCAGCAGCAAAGAGGGGCTGCGGGGACGATACCAAGAGACCCAGTACTTC
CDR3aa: CASSKEGLRGRYQETQYF

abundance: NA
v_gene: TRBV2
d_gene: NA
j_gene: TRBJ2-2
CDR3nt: TGTGCCAGCAGAGTGTTGGACTTACGAATGGCCGGGGAGCTGTTTTTT
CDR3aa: CASRVLDLRMAGELFF

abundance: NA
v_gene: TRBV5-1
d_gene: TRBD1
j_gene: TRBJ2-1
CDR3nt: TGCGCCAGCAGCTTGGGTAGGACAGGGGGAAATGAGCAGTTCTTC
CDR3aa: CASSLGRTGGNEQFF

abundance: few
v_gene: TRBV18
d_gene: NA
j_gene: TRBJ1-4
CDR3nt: TGTGCCAGCTCACCACAGCCTGAAAAACTGTTTTTT
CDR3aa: CASSPQPEKLFF

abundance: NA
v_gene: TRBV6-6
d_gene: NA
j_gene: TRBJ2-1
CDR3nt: TGTGCCAGCAGTTACGTACAGGCCAATGAGCAGTTCTTC
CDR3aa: CASSYVQANEQFF

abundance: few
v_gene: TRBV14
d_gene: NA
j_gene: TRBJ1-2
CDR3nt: TGTGCCAGCAGCGAACACCCTAACTATGGCTACACCTTC
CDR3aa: CASSEHPNYGYTF